This T cell receptor beta chain comes out of a study of OX40 agonist ivuxolimab in advanced cancers. Overall study context: Patients were infused with ivuxolimab every 2 weeks at 0.01 to 10 mg/kg. Aged roughly 20 to 85 with a mean of 60 years, they were 75% to 85% male. Patients receiving dose escalation had hepatocellular carcinoma, melanoma, renal cell or head and neck cancer. Study-level points and caveats: Circulating CD4+ and CD8+ T cells showed clonal expansion by week 6 at 0.1 to 3.0 mg/kg.

TCRdb's table, derived via immunoSEQ multiplex PCR, lists solely in-frame clones and lacks some. The table has 42,000 or so clones, roughly 90% seen once. The V end lost 4 bases, the J end lost 7 bases, and 19 bases lay between the germline ends. Germline V gives CDR1 SNHLY, CDR2 FYNNEI. CDR3 length equals 15 residues. A note on this clone: Antigen unknown.

The receptor was derived from an adult with an advanced solid tumor such as melanoma, head and neck, liver or kidney cancer. The sample was CD4+ or CD8+ T cells sorted from blood, taken in a trial of the OX40 agonist ivuxolimab. The J gene is TRBJ1-2, the V gene TRBV2, with D maybe TRBD1 (6 bases). DNA for the CDR3: TGTGCCAGCAGTGGAGTACAGGCAGGGGAAAGTGGCTACACCTTC. Translation gives CASSGVQAGESGYTF. The full variable domain, completed using reference TRBV2 and TRBJ1-2, is EPEVTQTPSHQVTQMGQEVILRCVPISNHLYFYWYRQILGQKVEFLVSFYNNEISEKSEIFDDQFSVERPDGSNFTLKIRSTKLEDSAMYFCASSGVQAGESGYTFGSGTRLTVV.